This TCR beta chain was identified in a study of blood T cell repertoires in COVID-19. Followed over time, Seattle patients had been enrolled while infection was active. V lost 6 bases and J lost 0, with 21 bases in between. Germline CDR1 is MNHEY and CDR2 is SMNVEV (reference sequence). The length of the CDR3 is 17 residues. The table came from immunoSEQ multiplex PCR; TCRdb's copy has only in-frame clones and leaves some out. The data contain 200,000 to 250,000 clones, approximately 86% of them seen just once; the ten biggest clones take up 9.5% to 13%. Sequenced sample: peripheral blood. The chain recombines TRBV27 with TRBJ2-7; a possible D gene is TRBD1 (6 bases). The TCR originated in a woman aged 45-59 years with COVID-19, enrolled during active disease. The CDR3 sequence: CASSPLPGTPSSYEQYF. The CDR3 DNA is TGTGCCAGCAGCCCTCTTCCCGGGACACCGAGCTCCTACGAGCAGTACTTC.